Detailed here is one T cell receptor beta chain. The antigen it recognizes is unknown. A read error may be the cause here, since a much bigger clone is one base away. Counted from cysteine to phenylalanine, this CDR3 has 15 amino acids. Left in the record is the CDR3 DNA by itself, 45 bases read in frame from the first base. V is clipped by 2 bases and J by 7 bases, and the sequence between their germline boundaries is 17 bases long. CDR1 and CDR2, per the germline V gene, are ENHRY and SYGVKD. The axillary draining lymph nodes of breast cancer patients were the source of the lymph node samples. Data came from an Illumina HiSeq 2000. Multiplex PCR amplification was used to build the TCR beta chain libraries. High-throughput sequencing was used to analyze the amplified TCR beta chain products. The raw public data were reprocessed by TCRdb itself: fastp quality trimming at Q25, MiXCR clonotype calling, in-frame beta chains only. When rows share a CDR3 protein, they turn into one entry using the most common DNA and genes. This sample holds about 230,000 distinct CDR3 sequences; 32% were observed only once. The ten largest clones represent more than 1.3% of the sample.

The sample is drawn from a study of breast tumors, draining lymph nodes, adjacent tissues (dated by TCRdb to about 2016). Study-wide context: TCR beta repertoires were compared across tumor, adjacent nontumor tissue and axillary lymph nodes obtained from breast cancer patients. The study aimed to assess the relationships and possible T-cell exchange between tumor, surrounding tissue and draining lymph node repertoires in human breast cancer.

The research as a whole found: The similarity between tumor and nontumor tissue repertoires was significantly greater in luminal-like breast cancer than in basal-like breast cancer. A scenario in which most tumor T cells derive from the lymph node and then expand within tumor tissue was judged to be consistent with the data. Tumor T-cell repertoires showed less diversity than lymph node repertoires and more diversity than nontumor tissue repertoires, and tumor T-cell repertoires showed preferential V and J gene usage. The conclusion that tumor T cells originate in lymph nodes was framed as consistent with a hypothesis rather than directly demonstrated.

The sequence links TRBV10-3 to TRBJ1-2, with an unclear D gene assignment. The receptor was isolated from a female donor with breast cancer. Some clones in this sample may be carry-over from other donors' samples. Sequenced: axillary lymph node tissue. The CDR3 corresponds to CAISEGREALFGYTF. Here is the DNA: TGTGCCATCAGTGAGGGACGGGAGGCGCTTTTTGGCTACACCTTC.